The 4 T cell receptor beta chains presented below share a single source sample, sequenced in a study of blood T cell repertoires in COVID-19. TCRdb keeps only in-frame clones here, not all; method: immunoSEQ multiplex PCR. In the table there are hundreds of thousands of clones, around 92% of which are singletons. The sequencing input was peripheral blood. Source of these receptors: a woman aged 25 to 39 with COVID-19, enrolled during active disease.

This rearrangement joins TRBV19 to TRBJ2-3; D uncertain. The CDR3 has 12 residues. CDR1 is LNHDA, CDR2 SQIVND, per germline (reference sequence). The V and J ends lost 8 bases and 7 bases respectively, with 13 bases between them. The CDR3 reads CASRTEWNTQYF. The DNA for the CDR3 is TGTGCCAGTCGAACGGAGTGGAATACGCAGTATTTT.

The chain joins TRBV19 to TRBJ2-7; D gene unclear. The CDR3 contains 15 residues. Trimming left V 1 base short and J 0 bases short, with 10 bases between. Germline V CDR1 and CDR2: LNHDA, SQIVND (reference sequence). Here the CDR3 reads CASSIGGRSSYEQYF. CDR3 DNA sequence: TGTGCCAGTAGTATAGGCGGCCGATCCTCCTACGAGCAGTACTTC.

In its sample, this clone was seen once. The V and J genes are TRBV10-3 and TRBJ1-5; 7 bases align to TRBD1. CDR1 is ENHRY and CDR2 is SYGVKD in the germline V gene. V lost 10 bases, J lost 4 bases, and 7 bases stayed unmatched. This CDR3 is built from 13 residues. The CDR3 DNA follows: TGTGCCACCACAGGACAGGCGAATCAGCCCCAGCATTTT. Its protein product is CATTGQANQPQHF.

V is TRBV4-3 and J is TRBJ2-1; TRBD2 aligns across 14 bases. V lost 0 bases, J lost 7 bases, and 11 bases stayed unmatched. The CDR3 is made up of 19 amino acids. Germline loops: CDR1 LGHNA, CDR2 YSLEER. CDR3 sequence (DNA): TGCGCCAGCAGCCAAGACTTTCGCTCCGGGACTAGCGGGAGTAATGAGCAGTTCTTC. Its protein is CASSQDFRSGTSGSNEQFF.